A selection of T cell receptor beta chains follows, all from one sample in a study of cytomegalovirus exposure and HLA in healthy donors. Assay: immunoSEQ multiplex PCR; the TCRdb copy retains only in-frame clones and omits some. In the table there are about 310,000 clones, approximately 86% of which are singletons. The material sequenced was PBMCs. These receptors all stem from a man aged 30 to 45 in good health and CMV-seronegative. Both conserved end residues are part of each CDR3. A D gene is named only where the DNA matches it firmly. Expanded clones get a size class; other rows say once, few or many, or leave the size out.

V gene: TRBV19
J gene: TRBJ2-7
D gene: NA
clone size: NA
CDR3 protein: CASSIAQGFAYEQYF
CDR3 DNA: TGTGCCAGTAGTATCGCCCAGGGATTCGCCTACGAGCAGTACTTC

V gene: TRBV6-5
J gene: TRBJ1-2
D gene: TRBD1
clone size: NA
CDR3 protein: CASSYDRARGYTF
CDR3 DNA: TGTGCCAGCAGTTATGACAGGGCTCGAGGCTACACCTTC

V gene: TRBV7-8
J gene: TRBJ2-1
D gene: TRBD2
clone size: once
CDR3 protein: CASSPKRGVSYNEQFF
CDR3 DNA: TGTGCCAGCAGCCCGAAACGGGGGGTCTCCTACAATGAGCAGTTCTTC

V gene: TRBV6-5
J gene: TRBJ2-7
D gene: NA
clone size: few
CDR3 protein: CASSTPGTYEQYF
CDR3 DNA: TGTGCCAGCAGTACCCCCGGTACCTACGAGCAGTACTTC

V gene: TRBV30
J gene: TRBJ2-5
D gene: NA
clone size: NA
CDR3 protein: CAWSVGETQYF
CDR3 DNA: TGTGCCTGGAGTGTCGGGGAGACCCAGTACTTC

V gene: TRBV5-1
J gene: TRBJ1-4
D gene: NA
clone size: NA
CDR3 protein: CASARDSIFEKLFF
CDR3 DNA: TGCGCCAGCGCGAGAGACAGCATTTTTGAAAAACTGTTTTTT

V gene: TRBV7-6
J gene: TRBJ2-7
D gene: NA
clone size: NA
CDR3 protein: CASSLGHHEQYF
CDR3 DNA: TGTGCCAGCAGCCTTGGACATCACGAGCAGTACTTC

V gene: TRBV7-2
J gene: TRBJ1-1
D gene: NA
clone size: NA
CDR3 protein: CASSAESGTEAFF
CDR3 DNA: TGTGCCAGCAGCGCAGAGTCGGGAACTGAAGCTTTCTTT

V gene: TRBV5-1
J gene: TRBJ1-2
D gene: TRBD1
clone size: NA
CDR3 protein: CASSWDRSGGYTF
CDR3 DNA: TGCGCCAGCAGCTGGGACAGGTCCGGTGGCTACACCTTC

V gene: TRBV6-4
J gene: TRBJ2-1
D gene: NA
clone size: NA
CDR3 protein: CASSREQGSYNEQFF
CDR3 DNA: TGTGCCAGCAGTAGAGAACAGGGCTCCTACAATGAGCAGTTCTTC

V gene: TRBV6-6
J gene: TRBJ2-1
D gene: TRBD1
clone size: NA
CDR3 protein: CASSQTGVSYNEQFF
CDR3 DNA: TGTGCCAGCAGTCAAACAGGGGTGTCCTACAATGAGCAGTTCTTC

V gene: TRBV7-9
J gene: TRBJ2-7
D gene: NA
clone size: NA
CDR3 protein: CASSFREGGPSSYEQYF
CDR3 DNA: TGTGCCAGCAGCTTTAGAGAGGGGGGGCCTAGCTCCTACGAGCAGTACTTC

V gene: TRBV2
J gene: TRBJ2-7
D gene: TRBD1
clone size: NA
CDR3 protein: CASKTGAWEQYF
CDR3 DNA: TGTGCCAGCAAGACAGGGGCGTGGGAGCAGTACTTC

V gene: TRBV29-1
J gene: TRBJ2-7
D gene: NA
clone size: NA
CDR3 protein: CSVRAATYEQYF
CDR3 DNA: TGCAGCGTTCGCGCCGCTACCTACGAGCAGTACTTC

V gene: TRBV6-5
J gene: TRBJ2-6
D gene: NA
clone size: NA
CDR3 protein: CASSSPSNRDTGVLTF
CDR3 DNA: TGTGCCAGCAGTTCACCATCGAACCGGGACACAGGCGTCCTGACTTTC

V gene: TRBV10-3
J gene: TRBJ2-3
D gene: NA
clone size: NA
CDR3 protein: CAISTRVGQGDTQYF
CDR3 DNA: TGTGCCATCAGTACCCGGGTGGGGCAAGGGGATACGCAGTATTTT

V gene: TRBV29-1
J gene: TRBJ2-1
D gene: NA
clone size: NA
CDR3 protein: CSVGPGHSSYNEQFF
CDR3 DNA: TGCAGCGTTGGCCCGGGACACAGCTCCTACAATGAGCAGTTCTTC

V gene: TRBV4-2
J gene: TRBJ2-5
D gene: TRBD2
clone size: NA
CDR3 protein: CASSQATGREGETQYF
CDR3 DNA: TGTGCCAGCAGCCAAGCCACCGGGAGGGAGGGGGAGACCCAGTACTTC

V gene: TRBV6-1
J gene: TRBJ1-1
D gene: NA
clone size: NA
CDR3 protein: CASRTPAGLVAEAFF
CDR3 DNA: TGTGCCAGCAGGACACCGGCGGGTCTTGTCGCTGAAGCTTTCTTT

V gene: TRBV6-1
J gene: TRBJ2-3
D gene: TRBD2
clone size: NA
CDR3 protein: CASSRDYNTDTQYF
CDR3 DNA: TGTGCCAGCAGCCGGGACTACAACACAGATACGCAGTATTTT

V gene: TRBV6-4
J gene: TRBJ1-6
D gene: TRBD1
clone size: few
CDR3 protein: CASSEGQGTSPLHF
CDR3 DNA: TGTGCCAGCAGTGAGGGACAGGGGACTTCACCCCTCCACTTT

V gene: TRBV2
J gene: TRBJ1-4
D gene: TRBD1
clone size: NA
CDR3 protein: CASNGQGQTNEKLFF
CDR3 DNA: TGTGCCAGCAACGGACAGGGACAGACTAATGAAAAACTGTTTTTT

V gene: TRBV12-5
J gene: TRBJ1-1
D gene: NA
clone size: NA
CDR3 protein: CASGLRGEDTEAFF
CDR3 DNA: TGTGCTAGTGGTTTGCGGGGGGAGGACACTGAAGCTTTCTTT

V gene: TRBV7-2
J gene: TRBJ1-1
D gene: NA
clone size: NA
CDR3 protein: CASSEQGVDPEAFF
CDR3 DNA: TGTGCCAGCAGCGAACAGGGTGTCGACCCTGAAGCTTTCTTT

V gene: TRBV2
J gene: TRBJ1-3
D gene: TRBD1
clone size: NA
CDR3 protein: CASSNTGGSGNTIYF
CDR3 DNA: TGTGCCAGCAGCAACACAGGGGGTAGTGGAAACACCATATATTTT

V gene: TRBV5-5
J gene: TRBJ2-1
D gene: NA
clone size: NA
CDR3 protein: CASSLVSDRVSYNEQFF
CDR3 DNA: TGTGCCAGCAGCTTGGTATCCGACAGAGTCTCCTACAATGAGCAGTTCTTC

V gene: TRBV15
J gene: TRBJ2-2
D gene: TRBD1
clone size: once
CDR3 protein: CATSSSGQGFSGELFF
CDR3 DNA: TGTGCCACCAGCAGCTCGGGACAGGGTTTTTCGGGGGAGCTGTTTTTT

V gene: TRBV20-1
J gene: TRBJ2-5
D gene: TRBD2
clone size: NA
CDR3 protein: CSASGGETQYF
CDR3 DNA: TGCAGTGCTTCCGGGGGGGAGACCCAGTACTTC

V gene: TRBV7-2
J gene: TRBJ2-1
D gene: NA
clone size: NA
CDR3 protein: CASSLNRTPMHEQFF
CDR3 DNA: TGTGCCAGCAGCTTAAACCGGACTCCTATGCATGAGCAGTTCTTC

V gene: TRBV10-2
J gene: TRBJ2-1
D gene: TRBD2
clone size: NA
CDR3 protein: CATKLAGVYNEQFF
CDR3 DNA: TGCGCCACAAAACTAGCGGGGGTTTACAATGAGCAGTTCTTC

V gene: TRBV12-5
J gene: TRBJ2-7
D gene: NA
clone size: NA
CDR3 protein: CASGPRGGSYEQYF
CDR3 DNA: TGTGCTAGTGGCCCCCGCGGTGGATCCTACGAGCAGTACTTC

V gene: TRBV9
J gene: TRBJ2-7
D gene: TRBD1
clone size: NA
CDR3 protein: CASSVGGGTGSYEQYF
CDR3 DNA: TGTGCCAGCAGCGTAGGAGGGGGGACAGGCTCGTACGAGCAGTACTTC

V gene: TRBV5-4
J gene: TRBJ1-1
D gene: NA
clone size: NA
CDR3 protein: CASSPTTTEAFF
CDR3 DNA: TGTGCCAGCAGCCCGACTACCACTGAAGCTTTCTTT

V gene: TRBV5-5
J gene: TRBJ2-7
D gene: TRBD1
clone size: NA
CDR3 protein: CASSYSGTDYEQYF
CDR3 DNA: TGTGCCAGCAGCTATTCCGGGACAGACTACGAGCAGTACTTC

V gene: TRBV7-9
J gene: TRBJ1-2
D gene: TRBD1
clone size: NA
CDR3 protein: CASSLVGDRGYTF
CDR3 DNA: TGTGCCAGCAGCTTAGTAGGGGACAGGGGCTACACCTTC

V gene: TRBV5-6
J gene: TRBJ1-4
D gene: TRBD1
clone size: NA
CDR3 protein: CASSTPGGSNEKLFF
CDR3 DNA: TGTGCCAGCAGCACGCCAGGGGGTTCTAATGAAAAACTGTTTTTT

V gene: TRBV5-4
J gene: TRBJ1-2
D gene: TRBD1
clone size: NA
CDR3 protein: CASSWNRGENYGYTF
CDR3 DNA: TGTGCCAGCAGCTGGAACAGGGGTGAGAACTATGGCTACACCTTC

V gene: TRBV10-3
J gene: TRBJ2-4
D gene: TRBD2
clone size: NA
CDR3 protein: CASSSGGEKNIQYF
CDR3 DNA: TGTGCCTCGTCTAGCGGGGGCGAAAAAAACATTCAGTACTTC

V gene: TRBV11-2
J gene: TRBJ1-2
D gene: TRBD1
clone size: few
CDR3 protein: CASSIPGQGANYGYTF
CDR3 DNA: TGTGCCAGCAGCATCCCGGGACAGGGAGCTAACTATGGCTACACCTTC

V gene: TRBV6-5
J gene: TRBJ1-5
D gene: NA
clone size: NA
CDR3 protein: CASSKDSYSNQPQHF
CDR3 DNA: TGTGCCAGCAGCAAAGACAGTTATAGCAATCAGCCCCAGCATTTT

V gene: TRBV2
J gene: TRBJ1-4
D gene: TRBD1
clone size: NA
CDR3 protein: CASSEIGQGQGKLFF
CDR3 DNA: TGTGCCAGCAGTGAGATAGGACAGGGCCAGGGAAAACTGTTTTTT

V gene: TRBV18
J gene: TRBJ1-1
D gene: TRBD1
clone size: NA
CDR3 protein: CASSSTGAHTEAFF
CDR3 DNA: TGTGCCAGCTCATCAACAGGGGCGCACACTGAAGCTTTCTTT

V gene: TRBV7-2
J gene: TRBJ2-3
D gene: TRBD2
clone size: NA
CDR3 protein: CASSGAGVSADTQYF
CDR3 DNA: TGTGCCAGCAGCGGAGCGGGGGTCAGCGCAGATACGCAGTATTTT

V gene: TRBV15
J gene: TRBJ2-2
D gene: TRBD1
clone size: once
CDR3 protein: CATSRERTGNSGELFF
CDR3 DNA: TGTGCCACCAGCAGAGAAAGGACAGGGAACTCCGGGGAGCTGTTTTTT

V gene: TRBV7-2
J gene: TRBJ2-3
D gene: TRBD1
clone size: few
CDR3 protein: CASSTFPRTGRFGDTQYF
CDR3 DNA: TGTGCCAGCAGCACCTTCCCTCGGACAGGGAGGTTTGGAGATACGCAGTATTTT

V gene: TRBV18
J gene: TRBJ1-6
D gene: TRBD1
clone size: NA
CDR3 protein: CASSPNRQGRNSPLHF
CDR3 DNA: TGTGCCAGCTCACCGAACCGACAGGGGCGGAATTCACCCCTCCACTTT

V gene: TRBV6-6
J gene: TRBJ2-7
D gene: NA
clone size: NA
CDR3 protein: CASSYSTQGAYEQYF
CDR3 DNA: TGTGCCAGCAGTTACTCCACCCAAGGAGCCTACGAGCAGTACTTC

V gene: TRBV2
J gene: TRBJ1-1
D gene: NA
clone size: NA
CDR3 protein: CASIPMSGTEAFF
CDR3 DNA: TGTGCCAGCATCCCTATGAGTGGCACTGAAGCTTTCTTT

V gene: TRBV2
J gene: TRBJ1-4
D gene: TRBD1
clone size: NA
CDR3 protein: CASRRQGTTNEKLFF
CDR3 DNA: TGTGCCAGCCGCCGACAGGGCACAACTAATGAAAAACTGTTTTTT

V gene: TRBV6-6
J gene: TRBJ1-3
D gene: NA
clone size: NA
CDR3 protein: CASSYGYSSGNTIYF
CDR3 DNA: TGTGCCAGCAGTTACGGTTACAGCTCTGGAAACACCATATATTTT

V gene: TRBV19
J gene: TRBJ2-7
D gene: NA
clone size: once
CDR3 protein: CASSIFAGQTYEQYF
CDR3 DNA: TGTGCCAGTAGTATTTTCGCGGGACAGACCTACGAGCAGTACTTC

V gene: TRBV4-1
J gene: TRBJ1-5
D gene: TRBD1
clone size: NA
CDR3 protein: CASSLSRDRGRDQPQHF
CDR3 DNA: TGCGCCAGCAGCCTCAGCCGGGACAGGGGGCGGGATCAGCCCCAGCATTTT

V gene: TRBV29-1
J gene: TRBJ2-5
D gene: TRBD2
clone size: NA
CDR3 protein: CSVTARGAAETQYF
CDR3 DNA: TGCAGCGTGACGGCGCGGGGGGCCGCAGAGACCCAGTACTTC

V gene: TRBV2
J gene: TRBJ1-5
D gene: TRBD1
clone size: NA
CDR3 protein: CASRKTGWNQPQHF
CDR3 DNA: TGTGCCAGCAGAAAGACAGGGTGGAATCAGCCCCAGCATTTT

V gene: TRBV7-9
J gene: TRBJ2-7
D gene: TRBD2
clone size: NA
CDR3 protein: CASSPGTSFNEQYF
CDR3 DNA: TGTGCCAGCAGCCCCGGGACTAGCTTCAACGAGCAGTACTTC